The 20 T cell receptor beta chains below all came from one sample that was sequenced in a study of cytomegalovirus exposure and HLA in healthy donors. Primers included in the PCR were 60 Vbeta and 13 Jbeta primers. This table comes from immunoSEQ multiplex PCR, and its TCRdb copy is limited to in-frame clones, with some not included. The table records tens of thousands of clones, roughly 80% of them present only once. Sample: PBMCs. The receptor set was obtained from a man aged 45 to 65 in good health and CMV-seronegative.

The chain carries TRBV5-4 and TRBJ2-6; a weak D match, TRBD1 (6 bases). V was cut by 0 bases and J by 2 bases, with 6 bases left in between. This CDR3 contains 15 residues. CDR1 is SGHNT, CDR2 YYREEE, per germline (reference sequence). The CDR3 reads CASSLAGAGANVLTF. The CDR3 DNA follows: TGTGCCAGCAGCTTGGCAGGGGCTGGGGCCAACGTCCTGACTTTC. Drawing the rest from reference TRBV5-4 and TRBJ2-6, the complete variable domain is ETGVTQSPTHLIKTRGQQVTLRCSSQSGHNTVSWYQQALGQGPQFIFQYYREEENGRGNFPPRFSGLQFPNYSSELNVNALELDDSALYLCASSLAGAGANVLTFGAGSRLTVL.

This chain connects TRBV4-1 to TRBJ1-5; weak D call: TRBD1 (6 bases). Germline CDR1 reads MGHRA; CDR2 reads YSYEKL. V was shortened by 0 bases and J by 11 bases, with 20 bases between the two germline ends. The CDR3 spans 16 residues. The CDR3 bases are TGCGCCAGCAGCCAAGATGGGAGGGGGGGCCTGGGGGCCCAGCATTTT. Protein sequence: CASSQDGRGGLGAQHF.

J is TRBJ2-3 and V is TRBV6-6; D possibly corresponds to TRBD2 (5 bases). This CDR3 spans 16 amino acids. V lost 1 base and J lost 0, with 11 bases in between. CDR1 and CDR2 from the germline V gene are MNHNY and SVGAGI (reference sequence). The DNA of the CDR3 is TGTGCCAGCAGTTACTGGAGCGGCGGGAGCACAGATACGCAGTATTTT. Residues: CASSYWSGGSTDTQYF.

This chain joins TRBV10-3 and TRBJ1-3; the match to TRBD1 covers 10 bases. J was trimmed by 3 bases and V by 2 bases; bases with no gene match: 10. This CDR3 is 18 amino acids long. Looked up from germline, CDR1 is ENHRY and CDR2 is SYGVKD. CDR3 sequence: CAISELPLTGGRGNTIYF. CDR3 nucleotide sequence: TGTGCCATCAGTGAGCTCCCTCTGACAGGGGGCCGTGGAAACACCATATATTTT.

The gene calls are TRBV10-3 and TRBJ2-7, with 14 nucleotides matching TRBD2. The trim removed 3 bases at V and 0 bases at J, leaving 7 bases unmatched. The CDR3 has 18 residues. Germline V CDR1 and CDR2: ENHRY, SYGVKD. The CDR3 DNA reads TGTGCCATCAGTGATCTAGGACTAGCGGGGGGAAGCTCCTACGAGCAGTACTTC. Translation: CAISDLGLAGGSSYEQYF.

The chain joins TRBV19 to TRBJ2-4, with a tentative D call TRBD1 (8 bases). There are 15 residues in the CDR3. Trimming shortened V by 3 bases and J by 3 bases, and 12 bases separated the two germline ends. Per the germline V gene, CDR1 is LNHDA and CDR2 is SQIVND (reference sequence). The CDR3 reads CASSMTGEGKNIQYF. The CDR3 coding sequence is TGTGCCAGTAGTATGACAGGGGAGGGCAAAAACATTCAGTACTTC. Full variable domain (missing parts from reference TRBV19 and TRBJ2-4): DGGITQSPKYLFRKEGQNVTLSCEQNLNHDAMYWYRQDPGQGLRLIYYSQIVNDFQKGDIAEGYSVSREKKESFPLTVTSAQKNPTAFYLCASSMTGEGKNIQYFGAGTRLSVL.

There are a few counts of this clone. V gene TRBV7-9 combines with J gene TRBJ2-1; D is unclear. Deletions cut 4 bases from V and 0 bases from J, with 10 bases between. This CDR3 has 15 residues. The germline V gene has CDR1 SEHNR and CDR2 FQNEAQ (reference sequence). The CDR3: CASSSVRSSYNEQFF. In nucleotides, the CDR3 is TGTGCCAGCAGCTCGGTACGGAGCTCCTACAATGAGCAGTTCTTC.

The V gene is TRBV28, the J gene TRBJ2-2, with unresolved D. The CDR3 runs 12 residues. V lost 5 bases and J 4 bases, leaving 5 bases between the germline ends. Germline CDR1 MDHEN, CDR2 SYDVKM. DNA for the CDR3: TGTGCCAGCAGTCGAGGCACCGGGGAGCTGTTTTTT. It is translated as CASSRGTGELFF.

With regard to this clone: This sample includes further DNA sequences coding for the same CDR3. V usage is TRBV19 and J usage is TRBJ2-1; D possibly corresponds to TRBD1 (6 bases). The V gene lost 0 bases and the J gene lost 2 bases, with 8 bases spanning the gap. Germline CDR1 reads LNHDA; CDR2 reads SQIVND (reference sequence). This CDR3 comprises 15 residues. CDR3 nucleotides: TGTGCCAGTAGTATAGAGGGGGCAACCTACAATGAGCAGTTCTTC. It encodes CASSIEGATYNEQFF.

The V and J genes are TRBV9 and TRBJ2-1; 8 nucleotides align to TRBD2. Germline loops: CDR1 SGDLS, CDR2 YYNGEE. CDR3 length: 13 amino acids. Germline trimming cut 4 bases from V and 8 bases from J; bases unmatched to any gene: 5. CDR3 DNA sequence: TGTGCCAGCAGCTCCGGGGGGGGCTATGAGCAGTTCTTC. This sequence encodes CASSSGGGYEQFF.

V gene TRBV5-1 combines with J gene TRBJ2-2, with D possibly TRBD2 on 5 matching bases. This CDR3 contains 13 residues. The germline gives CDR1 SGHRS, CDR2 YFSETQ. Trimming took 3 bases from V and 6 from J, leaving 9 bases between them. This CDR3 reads CASSSTRPGELFF. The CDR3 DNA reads TGCGCCAGCAGCTCAACTAGGCCCGGGGAGCTGTTTTTT.

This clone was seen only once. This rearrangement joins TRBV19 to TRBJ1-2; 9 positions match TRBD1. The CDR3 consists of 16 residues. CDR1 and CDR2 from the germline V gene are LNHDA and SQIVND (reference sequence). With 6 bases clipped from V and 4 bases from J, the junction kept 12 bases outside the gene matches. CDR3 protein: CASRPLWDRESYGYTF. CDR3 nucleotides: TGTGCCAGTAGACCTCTGTGGGACAGGGAAAGCTATGGCTACACCTTC.

The CDR3 spells CAISQENRGSGELFF. As DNA, the CDR3 is TGTGCCATCAGCCAGGAAAACCGAGGGAGCGGGGAGCTGTTTTTT. The chain links TRBV10-3 to TRBJ2-2, with TRBD2 as a possible D gene (5 bases). Trimming stripped 6 bases from V and 7 bases from J, with 18 bases between. Germline V lookup: CDR1 ENHRY, CDR2 SYGVKD. This CDR3 has 15 residues.

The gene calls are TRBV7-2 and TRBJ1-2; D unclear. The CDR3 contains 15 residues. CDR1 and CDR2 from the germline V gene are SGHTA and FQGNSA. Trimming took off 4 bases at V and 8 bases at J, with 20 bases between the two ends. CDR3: CASSSSSGGFQGYTF. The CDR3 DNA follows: TGTGCCAGCAGCTCGAGCTCGGGTGGGTTCCAAGGCTACACCTTC.

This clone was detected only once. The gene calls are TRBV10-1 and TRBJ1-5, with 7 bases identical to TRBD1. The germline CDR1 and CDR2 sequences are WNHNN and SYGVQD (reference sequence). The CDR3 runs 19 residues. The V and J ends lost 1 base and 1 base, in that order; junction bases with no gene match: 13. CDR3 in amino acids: CASSEFRDRVMKSNQPQHF. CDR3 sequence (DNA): TGCGCCAGCAGTGAGTTCCGAGACAGGGTAATGAAGAGCAATCAGCCCCAGCATTTT.

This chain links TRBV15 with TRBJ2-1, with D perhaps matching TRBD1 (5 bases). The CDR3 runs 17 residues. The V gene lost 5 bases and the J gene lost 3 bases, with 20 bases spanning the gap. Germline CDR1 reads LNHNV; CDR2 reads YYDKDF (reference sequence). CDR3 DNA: TGTGCCACCAGCGGAAGGAACAGGTACCCTATCTACAATGAGCAGTTCTTC. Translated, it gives CATSGRNRYPIYNEQFF.

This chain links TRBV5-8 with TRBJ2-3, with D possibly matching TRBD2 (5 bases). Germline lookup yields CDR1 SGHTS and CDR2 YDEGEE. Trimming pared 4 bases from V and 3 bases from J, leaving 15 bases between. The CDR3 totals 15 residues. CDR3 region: CASSLRDLGTDTQYF. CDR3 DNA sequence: TGTGCCAGCAGCCTGAGGGATTTGGGTACAGATACGCAGTATTTT.

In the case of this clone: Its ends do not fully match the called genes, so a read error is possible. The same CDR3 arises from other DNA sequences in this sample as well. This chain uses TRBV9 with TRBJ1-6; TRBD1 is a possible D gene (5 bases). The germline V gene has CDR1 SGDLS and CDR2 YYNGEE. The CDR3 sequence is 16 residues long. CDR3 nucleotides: TGTGCCAGCAGCGTAGAGGGAGGGGTCGGCAATTCCCCCCTCCACTTT. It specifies CASSVEGGVGNSPLHF.

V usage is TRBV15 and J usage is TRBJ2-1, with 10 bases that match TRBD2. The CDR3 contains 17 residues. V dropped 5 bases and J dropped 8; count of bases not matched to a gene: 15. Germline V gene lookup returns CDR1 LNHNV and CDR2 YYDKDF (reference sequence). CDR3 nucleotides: TGTGCCACCAGCCCCCGACTAGCGGGCGCCCTGGGCTATGAGCAGTTCTTC. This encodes CATSPRLAGALGYEQFF. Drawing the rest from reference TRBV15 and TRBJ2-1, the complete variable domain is DAMVIQNPRYQVTQFGKPVTLSCSQTLNHNVMYWYQQKSSQAPKLLFHYYDKDFNNEADTPDNFQSRRPNTSFCFLDIRSPGLGDTAMYLCATSPRLAGALGYEQFFGPGTRLTVL.

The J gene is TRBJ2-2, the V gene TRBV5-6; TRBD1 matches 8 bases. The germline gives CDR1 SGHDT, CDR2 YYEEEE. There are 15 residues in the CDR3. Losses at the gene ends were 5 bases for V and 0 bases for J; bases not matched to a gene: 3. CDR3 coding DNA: TGTGCCAGCAGTTCGGACAGGGCGAACACCGGGGAGCTGTTTTTT. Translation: CASSSDRANTGELFF.